This TCR beta chain was identified in a study of cytomegalovirus exposure and HLA in healthy donors. Study-wide results and caveats: The dataset shows that most TCR sequences were rare, while some public TCRs occurred in many donors. Several of the most significant clusters appeared linked to common viral pathogens, based on a later analysis. The authors later found TCR association rates varying by HLA locus, with DRB1 most and HLA-C fewest.

The PCR had 60 Vbeta and 13 Jbeta primers. The protocol was immunoSEQ multiplex PCR, while the TCRdb copy is restricted to in-frame clones and leaves out a portion. Here the sample spans about 200,000 clones, roughly 84% being singletons. Points on this clone: Its target is unknown.

Material for sequencing was PBMCs. The TCR was taken from a man aged 45-65 years in good health and CMV-seronegative.

CDR3 amino acids: CASSPQKVQGETQYF. In DNA form, the CDR3 reads TGTGCCAGCAGCCCCCAGAAGGTCCAGGGAGAGACCCAGTACTTC. The rearrangement uses TRBV7-9 and TRBJ2-5; the D gene is possibly TRBD1 (5 bases). This CDR3 contains 15 residues. Germline CDR1 is SEHNR and CDR2 is FQNEAQ (reference sequence). V was clipped by 5 bases and J by 4 bases, with 17 bases between them.